The 17 T cell receptor beta chains in this list originate from one sample, sequenced in a study of CD8+CD57+ T cells in acquired aplastic anemia. The sequenced patients had an expansion of CD8+CD57+ cells seen by flow cytometry. Profiles of TCR beta VDJ and CDR3 were generated from a genomic DNA template. TCRdb re-analysed the reads in MiXCR, keeping a single row per CDR3 protein. The sample has 450,000 to 600,000 distinct CDR3 sequences, around a third seen once. Sequencing was done on a sample of sorted CD4+, CD8+, or CD8+CD57+ T cells (not recorded which) from PBMCs. These receptors were taken from a human donor with aplastic anemia.

The V and J genes are TRBV2 and TRBJ2-5, with a tentative D call TRBD2 (5 bases). Per germline, CDR1 SNHLY and CDR2 FYNNEI. Trimming shortened V by 1 base and J by 5 bases, and 8 bases separated the two germline ends. CDR3 length equals 13 residues. CDR3 region: CASSEVWRETQYF. The CDR3 DNA is TGTGCCAGCAGTGAAGTGTGGAGGGAGACCCAGTACTTC.

This clonotype has just a few counts. At one end, the junction sequence differs from germline, possibly due to a read error. The gene calls are TRBV10-1 and TRBJ1-1, with D perhaps matching TRBD1 (6 bases). The CDR3 totals 14 residues. The germline V gene has CDR1 WNHNN and CDR2 SYGVQD (reference sequence). CDR3 loop: CASSEQGRNTEAFF. The CDR3 DNA sequence: TGTGCCAGCAGTGAGCAGGGGCGGAACACTGAAGCTTTCTTT.

The V call is TRBV28, the J call TRBJ1-2; 8 bases are a match to TRBD1. The ends lost 5 bases at V and 6 bases at J; junction bases unmatched: 11. The germline V gene encodes CDR1 MDHEN and CDR2 SYDVKM. This CDR3 contains 15 residues. The CDR3 spells CASSQGSTGVDGYTF. In DNA form, the CDR3 reads TGTGCCAGCAGTCAAGGATCGACAGGGGTGGATGGCTACACCTTC.

There are many counts of this clonotype. The J gene is TRBJ2-5, the V gene TRBV7-8, with D possibly being TRBD1 or TRBD2 (6 bases each). The V and J ends lost 5 bases and 3 bases respectively, with 16 bases between them. CDR3 length: 15 amino acids. Looked up from germline, CDR1 is SGHVS and CDR2 is FQNEAQ. The CDR3 loop is CASSRSRGAKETQYF. In DNA, the CDR3 is TGTGCCAGCAGCCGATCTAGGGGGGCCAAAGAGACCCAGTACTTC.

The chain uses TRBV2 and TRBJ1-2; D not certain. This CDR3 is 10 amino acids long. The V gene's germline CDR1 is SNHLY and CDR2 FYNNEI. The CDR3 here is CGAQSYGYTF. The DNA for the CDR3 is TGTGGCGCCCAAAGCTATGGCTACACCTTC. The full variable domain, rest sourced from reference TRBV2 and TRBJ1-2, is EPEVTQTPSHQVTQMGQEVILRCVPISNHLYFYWYRQILGQKVEFLVSFYNNEISEKSEIFDDQFSVERPDGSNFTLKIRSTKLEDSAMYFCGAQSYGYTFGSGTRLTVV.

The chain carries TRBV2 and TRBJ2-2, with 10 nucleotides matching TRBD1. With V trimmed by 6 bases and J by 2 bases, 6 bases remained unmatched. The CDR3 consists of 16 residues. Germline V gives CDR1 SNHLY, CDR2 FYNNEI. The DNA for the CDR3 is TGTGCCAGCAGCCTGACAGGGGGCGTAAACACCGGGGAGCTGTTTTTT. It is translated as CASSLTGGVNTGELFF.

This clonotype was seen repeatedly, ten times or more. This chain joins TRBV19 and TRBJ1-2; 8 bases map to TRBD1. Germline V CDR1 and CDR2: LNHDA, SQIVND (reference sequence). The V and J ends lost 2 bases and 4 bases, in that order; junction bases with no gene match: 3. The CDR3 spans 14 residues. The CDR3 spells CASSITTGGYGYTF. DNA for the CDR3: TGTGCCAGTAGTATAACCACAGGGGGCTATGGCTACACCTTC.

The chain couples TRBV20-1 to TRBJ2-2; D is uncertain. The CDR3 is 9 residues long. CDR1 is DFQATT, CDR2 SNEGSKA, per germline (reference sequence). The V gene lost 4 bases and the J gene lost 6 bases, with 0 bases spanning the gap. This CDR3 is CSATGELFF. The CDR3 nucleotides are TGCAGTGCTACCGGGGAGCTGTTTTTT.

This clonotype has at least ten counts. The chain employs TRBV20-1 and TRBJ2-3, with 8 nucleotides matching TRBD1. The V segment lost 1 base and the J segment 13 bases; nucleotides outside the gene matches: 4. The CDR3 spans 11 residues. The V gene's germline CDR1 is DFQATT and CDR2 SNEGSKA (reference sequence). The DNA of the CDR3 is TGCAGTGCTAGAGGGGCGACAGGGGAGTATTTT. It encodes CSARGATGEYF.

This clonotype was counted between two and nine times. The chain recombines TRBV14 with TRBJ1-1; the D is unclear. Between the trimmed V and J ends, which lost 0 bases and 6 bases, there was a span of 14 bases. Looked up from germline, CDR1 is SGHDN and CDR2 is FVKESK. This CDR3 comprises 15 residues. CDR3 region: CASSQDPVRRSEAFF. In DNA form, the CDR3 reads TGTGCCAGCAGCCAAGACCCGGTCAGGAGGTCTGAAGCTTTCTTT.

The chain is built from TRBV11-1 and TRBJ2-7, with 9 positions matching TRBD1. This CDR3 has 16 residues. In germline, CDR1 is SGHAT, CDR2 FQDESV (reference sequence). Trimming at V came to 6 bases and at J to 3 bases, leaving 12 bases not matched to a gene. The CDR3 bases are TGTGCCAGCAGTTCCCGAGGTTCGGGACAGGGCTACGAGCAGTACTTC. It is translated as CASSSRGSGQGYEQYF.

The rearrangement links TRBV5-5 to TRBJ1-5; no firm D call. V lost 0 bases, J lost 0 bases, and 7 bases lay in between. Germline V gene data show CDR1 as SGHKS and CDR2 as YYEKEE (reference sequence). CDR3 length: 15 amino acids. The CDR3 DNA reads as TGTGCCAGCAGCTTGGCAGGTATTAGCAATCAGCCCCAGCATTTT. Its protein product is CASSLAGISNQPQHF.

V and J are TRBV7-9 and TRBJ2-7, with D hard to call. Germline values: CDR1 SEHNR, CDR2 FQNEAQ (reference sequence). The CDR3 is made up of 12 amino acids. V dropped 5 bases and J dropped 3 bases, with 8 bases sitting between them. In DNA form, the CDR3 reads TGTGCCAGCAGCCCCGCCAACTACGAGCAGTACTTC. Amino acid sequence: CASSPANYEQYF.

Remarks on this clonotype: It is likely a read error, because the conserved phenylalanine at the end of the CDR3 is missing. This chain connects TRBV30 to TRBJ1-6, with D possibly matching TRBD1 (6 bases). CDR1 and CDR2 from the germline V gene are GTSNPN and SVGIG (reference sequence). The CDR3 runs 13 residues. Trimming took 5 bases from V and 5 from J, leaving 10 bases between them. The CDR3 here is CAWRDTHNSPLHS. CDR3 bases: TGTGCCTGGCGGGACACCCATAATTCACCCCTCCACTCT.

This clonotype was counted at least ten times. The chain joins TRBV9 to TRBJ1-6; D is perhaps TRBD1 (6 bases). Germline V gene sequence: CDR1 SGDLS, CDR2 YYNGEE. Trimming took off 0 bases at V and 10 bases at J, with 11 bases between the two ends. There are 14 residues in the CDR3. CDR3 protein: CASSVGGQGSPLHF. The CDR3 DNA follows: TGTGCCAGCAGCGTAGGGGGGCAAGGATCACCCCTCCACTTT.

The chain uses TRBV20-1 and TRBJ2-2, with 7 positions matching TRBD1. In germline, CDR1 is DFQATT, CDR2 SNEGSKA (reference sequence). V shed 4 bases, J shed 0 bases, and the junction held 5 bases outside the gene matches. This CDR3 spans 15 amino acids. The chain's CDR3 is CSAIQGIPNTGELFF. CDR3 DNA sequence: TGCAGTGCTATACAGGGGATACCGAACACCGGGGAGCTGTTTTTT.

The chain is built from TRBV5-1 and TRBJ2-7; D gene uncertain. This CDR3 has 13 amino acids. Trimming pared 0 bases from V and 6 bases from J, leaving 10 bases between. Germline CDR1 is SGHRS and CDR2 is YFSETQ. This chain's CDR3 is CASSLGSLSEQYF. Written as DNA, the CDR3 is TGCGCCAGCAGCTTGGGTTCACTATCCGAGCAGTACTTC.